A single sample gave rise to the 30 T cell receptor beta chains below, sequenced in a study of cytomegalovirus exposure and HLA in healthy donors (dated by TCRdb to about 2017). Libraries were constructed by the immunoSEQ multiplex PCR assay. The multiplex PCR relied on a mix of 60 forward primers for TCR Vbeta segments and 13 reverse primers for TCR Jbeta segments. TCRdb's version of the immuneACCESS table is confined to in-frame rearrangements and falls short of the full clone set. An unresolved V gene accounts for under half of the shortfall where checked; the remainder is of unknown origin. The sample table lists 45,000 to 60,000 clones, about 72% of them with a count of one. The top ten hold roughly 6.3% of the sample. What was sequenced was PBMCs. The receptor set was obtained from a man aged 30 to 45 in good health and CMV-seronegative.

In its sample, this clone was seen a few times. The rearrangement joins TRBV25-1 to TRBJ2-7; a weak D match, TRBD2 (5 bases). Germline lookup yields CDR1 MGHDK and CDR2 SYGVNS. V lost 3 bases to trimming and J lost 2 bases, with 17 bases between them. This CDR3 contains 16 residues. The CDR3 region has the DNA TGTGCCAGCAGTGAGCCTACAGAGACTAAGACCTACGAGCAGTACTTC. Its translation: CASSEPTETKTYEQYF.

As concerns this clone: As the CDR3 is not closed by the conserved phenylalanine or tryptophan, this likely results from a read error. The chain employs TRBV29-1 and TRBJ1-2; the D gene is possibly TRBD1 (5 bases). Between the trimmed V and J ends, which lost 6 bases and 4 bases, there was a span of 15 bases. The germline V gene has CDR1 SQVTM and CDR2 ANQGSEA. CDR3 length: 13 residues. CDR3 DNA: TGCAGCGTGAGCGGGGGGGTAAGCTATGGCTACACCGTC. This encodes CSVSGGVSYGYTV.

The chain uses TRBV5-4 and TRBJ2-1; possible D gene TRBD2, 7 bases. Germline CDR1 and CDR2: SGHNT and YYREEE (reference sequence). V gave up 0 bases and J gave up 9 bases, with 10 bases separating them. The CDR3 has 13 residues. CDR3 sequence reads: CASSLVRGAEQFF. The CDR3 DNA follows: TGTGCCAGCAGCTTGGTACGGGGGGCTGAGCAGTTCTTC.

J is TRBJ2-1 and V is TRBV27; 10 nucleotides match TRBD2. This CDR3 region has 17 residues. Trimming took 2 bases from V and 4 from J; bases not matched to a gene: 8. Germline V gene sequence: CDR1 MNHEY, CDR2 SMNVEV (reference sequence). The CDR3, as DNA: TGTGCCAGCAGTTTACTCCCAACTAGCGGGAAGTACAATGAGCAGTTCTTC. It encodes CASSLLPTSGKYNEQFF.

The CDR3 region is CASSPGTGEGYTF. DNA of the CDR3: TGCGCCAGCAGCCCCGGGACAGGGGAAGGCTACACCTTC. The chain joins TRBV5-1 to TRBJ1-2, with 10 bases fitting TRBD1. Germline lookup yields CDR1 SGHRS and CDR2 YFSETQ. This CDR3 is 13 amino acids long. V was pared by 4 bases and J by 8 bases, with 5 bases of the junction left unmatched.

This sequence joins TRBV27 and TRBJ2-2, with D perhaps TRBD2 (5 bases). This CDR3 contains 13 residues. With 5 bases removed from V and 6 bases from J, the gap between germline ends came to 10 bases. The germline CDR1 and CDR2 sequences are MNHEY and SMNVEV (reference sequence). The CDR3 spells CASSTPGAGELFF. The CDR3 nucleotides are TGTGCCAGCAGTACCCCCGGGGCCGGGGAGCTGTTTTTT.

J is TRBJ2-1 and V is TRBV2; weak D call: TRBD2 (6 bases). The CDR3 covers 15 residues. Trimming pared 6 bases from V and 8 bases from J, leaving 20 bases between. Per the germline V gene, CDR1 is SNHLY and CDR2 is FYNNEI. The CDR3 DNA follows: TGTGCCAGCAGAGTAGGGACTTTCGGAAGCGATGAGCAGTTCTTC. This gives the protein CASRVGTFGSDEQFF. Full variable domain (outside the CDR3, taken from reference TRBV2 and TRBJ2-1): EPEVTQTPSHQVTQMGQEVILRCVPISNHLYFYWYRQILGQKVEFLVSFYNNEISEKSEIFDDQFSVERPDGSNFTLKIRSTKLEDSAMYFCASRVGTFGSDEQFFGPGTRLTVL.

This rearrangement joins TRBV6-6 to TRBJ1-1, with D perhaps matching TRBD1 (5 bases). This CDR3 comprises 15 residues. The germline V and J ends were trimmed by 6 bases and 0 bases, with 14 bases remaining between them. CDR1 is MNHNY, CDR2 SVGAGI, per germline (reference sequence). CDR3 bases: TGTGCCAGCAGAAATAAGGGGTTTCTGAACACTGAAGCTTTCTTT. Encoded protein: CASRNKGFLNTEAFF.

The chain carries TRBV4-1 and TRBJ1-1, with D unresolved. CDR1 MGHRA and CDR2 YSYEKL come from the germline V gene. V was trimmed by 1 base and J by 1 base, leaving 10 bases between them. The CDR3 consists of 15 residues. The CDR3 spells CASSQVQAGNTEAFF. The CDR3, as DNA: TGCGCCAGCAGCCAAGTCCAGGCGGGGAACACTGAAGCTTTCTTT.

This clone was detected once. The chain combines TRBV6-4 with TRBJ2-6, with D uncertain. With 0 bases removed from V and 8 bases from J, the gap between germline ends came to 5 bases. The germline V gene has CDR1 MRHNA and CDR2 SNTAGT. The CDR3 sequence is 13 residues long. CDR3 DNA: TGTGCCAGCAGTGACTCTGACTCCAACGTCCTGACTTTC. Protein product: CASSDSDSNVLTF.

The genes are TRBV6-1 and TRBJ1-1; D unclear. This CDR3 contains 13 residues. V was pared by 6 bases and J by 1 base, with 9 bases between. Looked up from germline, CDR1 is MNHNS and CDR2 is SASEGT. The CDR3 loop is CASRRHKNTEAFF. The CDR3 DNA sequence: TGTGCCAGCAGAAGACACAAGAACACTGAAGCTTTCTTT.

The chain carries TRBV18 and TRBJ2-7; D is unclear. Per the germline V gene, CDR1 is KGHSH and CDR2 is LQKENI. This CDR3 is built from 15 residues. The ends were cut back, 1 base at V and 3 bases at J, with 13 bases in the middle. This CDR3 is CASSPRAEHGYEQYF. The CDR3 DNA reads TGTGCCAGCTCACCACGAGCCGAGCACGGCTACGAGCAGTACTTC.

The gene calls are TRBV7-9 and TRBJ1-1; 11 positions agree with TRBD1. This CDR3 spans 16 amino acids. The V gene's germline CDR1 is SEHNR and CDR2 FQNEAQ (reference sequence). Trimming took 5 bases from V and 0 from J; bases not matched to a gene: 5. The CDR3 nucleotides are TGTGCCAGCAGCCCAAGGACAGGGGGCCTGAACACTGAAGCTTTCTTT. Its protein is CASSPRTGGLNTEAFF.

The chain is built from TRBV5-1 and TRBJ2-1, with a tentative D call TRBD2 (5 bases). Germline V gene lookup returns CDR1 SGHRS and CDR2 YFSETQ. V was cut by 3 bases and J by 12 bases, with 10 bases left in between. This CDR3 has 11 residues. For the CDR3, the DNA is TGCGCCAGCAGCTCGGACTTTGGGCAGTTCTTC. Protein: CASSSDFGQFF.

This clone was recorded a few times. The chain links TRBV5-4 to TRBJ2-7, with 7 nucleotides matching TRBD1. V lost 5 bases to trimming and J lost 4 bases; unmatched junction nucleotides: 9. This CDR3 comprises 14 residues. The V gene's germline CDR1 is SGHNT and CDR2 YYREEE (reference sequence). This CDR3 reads CASRPGQSVYEQYF. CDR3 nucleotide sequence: TGTGCCAGCAGACCGGGACAGTCAGTGTACGAGCAGTACTTC.

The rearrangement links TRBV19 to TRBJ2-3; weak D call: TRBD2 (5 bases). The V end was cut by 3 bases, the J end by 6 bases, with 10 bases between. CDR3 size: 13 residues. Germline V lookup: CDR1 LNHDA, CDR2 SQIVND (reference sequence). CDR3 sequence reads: CASSIGMRDTQYF. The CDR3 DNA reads TGTGCCAGTAGTATCGGGATGAGGGATACGCAGTATTTT.

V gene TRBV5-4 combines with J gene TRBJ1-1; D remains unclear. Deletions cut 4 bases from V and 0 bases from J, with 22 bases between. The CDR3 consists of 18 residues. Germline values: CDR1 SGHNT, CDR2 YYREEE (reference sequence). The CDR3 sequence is CASSLGLGDLRMNTEAFF. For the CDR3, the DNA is TGTGCCAGCAGCCTTGGTCTCGGGGATTTAAGGATGAACACTGAAGCTTTCTTT.

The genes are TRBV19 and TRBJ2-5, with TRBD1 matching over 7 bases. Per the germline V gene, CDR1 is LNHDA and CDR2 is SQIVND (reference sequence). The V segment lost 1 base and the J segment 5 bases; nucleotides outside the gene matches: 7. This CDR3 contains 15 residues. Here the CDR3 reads CASSIAKGAGETQYF. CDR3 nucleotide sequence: TGTGCCAGTAGTATAGCGAAGGGGGCCGGGGAGACCCAGTACTTC.

The CDR3 DNA reads as TGTGCCAGCAGCCAGGACAGCCTCTCCTACAATGAGCAGTTCTTC. Protein product: CASSQDSLSYNEQFF. J is TRBJ2-1 and V is TRBV7-6; D perhaps matches TRBD1 (6 bases). The CDR3 is made up of 15 amino acids. Trimming removed 5 bases at V and 0 bases at J, with 11 bases between. CDR1 is SGHVS, CDR2 FNYEAQ, per germline.

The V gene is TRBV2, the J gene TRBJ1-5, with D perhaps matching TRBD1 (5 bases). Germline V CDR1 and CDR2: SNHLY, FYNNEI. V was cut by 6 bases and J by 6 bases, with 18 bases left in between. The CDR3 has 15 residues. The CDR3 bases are TGTGCCAGCAGGATGGATTGGCAGGGTGGTCAGCCCCAGCATTTT. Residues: CASRMDWQGGQPQHF.

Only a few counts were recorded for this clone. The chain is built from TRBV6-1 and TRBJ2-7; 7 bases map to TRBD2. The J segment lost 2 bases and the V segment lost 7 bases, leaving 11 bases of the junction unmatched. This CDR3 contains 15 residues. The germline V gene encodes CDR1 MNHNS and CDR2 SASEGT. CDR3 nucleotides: TGTGCCAGCACCCGAGACCGCGCGGGAGCCTACGAGCAGTACTTC. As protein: CASTRDRAGAYEQYF.

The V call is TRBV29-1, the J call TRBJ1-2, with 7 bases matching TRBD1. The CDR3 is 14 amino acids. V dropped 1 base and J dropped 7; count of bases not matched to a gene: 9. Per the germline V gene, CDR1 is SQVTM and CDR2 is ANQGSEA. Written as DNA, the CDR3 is TGCAGCGTTGAAGGAGGGGGCGCGGTTCGTGGCTACACCTTC. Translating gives CSVEGGGAVRGYTF.

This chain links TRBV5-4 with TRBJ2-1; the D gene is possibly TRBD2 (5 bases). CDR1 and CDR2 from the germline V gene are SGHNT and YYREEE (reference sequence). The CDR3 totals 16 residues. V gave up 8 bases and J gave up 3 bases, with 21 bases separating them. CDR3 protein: CASGVSRLAGYNEQFF. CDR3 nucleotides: TGTGCCAGTGGGGTTTCTAGGCTAGCCGGCTACAATGAGCAGTTCTTC.

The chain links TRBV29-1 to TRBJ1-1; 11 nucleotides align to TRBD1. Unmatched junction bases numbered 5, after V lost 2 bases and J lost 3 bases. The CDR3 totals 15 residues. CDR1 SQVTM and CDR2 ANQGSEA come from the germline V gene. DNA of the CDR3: TGCAGCGTTGAAAGTGGGACAGGGGGATACACTGAAGCTTTCTTT. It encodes CSVESGTGGYTEAFF.

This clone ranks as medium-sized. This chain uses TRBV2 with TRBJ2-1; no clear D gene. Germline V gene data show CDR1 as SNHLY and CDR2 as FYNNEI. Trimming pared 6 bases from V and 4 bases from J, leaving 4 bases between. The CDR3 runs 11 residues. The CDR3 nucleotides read TGTGCCAGCAGCGTATACAATGAGCAGTTCTTC. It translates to CASSVYNEQFF.

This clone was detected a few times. The CDR3: CASSGNQEDYGYTF. CDR3 DNA sequence: TGTGCCAGCAGCGGGAATCAGGAGGACTATGGCTACACCTTC. This chain uses TRBV9 with TRBJ1-2, with D unclear. The germline V gene encodes CDR1 SGDLS and CDR2 YYNGEE. Between the trimmed V and J ends, which lost 3 bases and 3 bases, there was a span of 12 bases. There are 14 residues in the CDR3.

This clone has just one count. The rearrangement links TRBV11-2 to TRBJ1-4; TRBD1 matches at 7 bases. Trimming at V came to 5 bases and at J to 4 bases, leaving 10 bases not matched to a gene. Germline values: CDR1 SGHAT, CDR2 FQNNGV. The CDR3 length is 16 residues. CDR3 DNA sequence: TGTGCCAGCAGCCAAAATCCAGGGGGACTTAATGAAAAACTGTTTTTT. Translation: CASSQNPGGLNEKLFF. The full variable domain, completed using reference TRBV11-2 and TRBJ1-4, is EAGVAQSPRYKIIEKRQSVAFWCNPISGHATLYWYQQILGQGPKLLIQFQNNGVVDDSQLPKDRFSAERLKGVDSTLKIQPAKLEDSAVYLCASSQNPGGLNEKLFFGSGTQLSVL.

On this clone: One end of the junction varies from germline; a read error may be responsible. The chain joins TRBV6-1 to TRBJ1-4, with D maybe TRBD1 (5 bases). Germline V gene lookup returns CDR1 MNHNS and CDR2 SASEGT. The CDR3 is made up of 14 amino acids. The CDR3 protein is CASSGRTINENLFF. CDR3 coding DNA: TGTGCCAGCAGTGGAAGGACAATAAATGAAAACCTGTTTTTT.

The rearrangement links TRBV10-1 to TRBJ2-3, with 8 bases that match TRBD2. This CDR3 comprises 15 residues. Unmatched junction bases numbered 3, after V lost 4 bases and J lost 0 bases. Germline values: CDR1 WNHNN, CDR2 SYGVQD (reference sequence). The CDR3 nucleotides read TGCGCCAGCAGTGTACTAGCGGCTAGCACAGATACGCAGTATTTT. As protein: CASSVLAASTDTQYF.

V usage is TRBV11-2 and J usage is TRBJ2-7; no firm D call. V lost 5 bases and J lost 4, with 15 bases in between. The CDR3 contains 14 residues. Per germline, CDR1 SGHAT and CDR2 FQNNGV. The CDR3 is CASSNLRSRYEQYF. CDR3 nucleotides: TGTGCCAGCAGCAACCTCCGTTCGCGGTACGAGCAGTACTTC. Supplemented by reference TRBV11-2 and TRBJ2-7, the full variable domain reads EAGVAQSPRYKIIEKRQSVAFWCNPISGHATLYWYQQILGQGPKLLIQFQNNGVVDDSQLPKDRFSAERLKGVDSTLKIQPAKLEDSAVYLCASSNLRSRYEQYFGPGTRLTVT.